In this sample, the clone carrying this TCR beta chain turned up a few times. Its target is unknown. This sample is part of a study of CD4 T cells in relation to SARS-CoV-2 and coronaviruses. Study-level findings and limits: Monoreactive clones expanded significantly more to SARS-CoV-2 than crossreactive clones did. No crossreactivity against non-spike viral proteins was tested here.

Unexposed donor CD4+ T cells date from 2011-2018, before the COVID-19 pandemic. Naive and memory CD4+ T cells came from enriched cryopreserved PBMCs. Germline CDR1 KGHSH, CDR2 LQKENI. J lost 1 base, V lost 3 bases, and 3 bases had no gene match. The length of the CDR3 is 15 residues. Uncultured naive and memory CD4+ T cells supplied DNA for deep TCR-beta sequencing. Sequenced by immunoSEQ multiplex PCR; TCRdb stores in-frame clones only, minus some. The table shows about 64,000 clones, with approximately 94% occurring only once. This chain links TRBV18 with TRBJ2-5, with 9 nucleotides matching TRBD1. The sample comprised naive CD4+ T cells from PBMCs. Subset reported: naive CD4+ T cells isolated by negative enrichment. The TCR sequence derives from a human donor in good health. The CDR3, as DNA: TGTGCCAGCTCACCTATGACAGGGGGCCAAGAGACCCAGTACTTC. It codes for CASSPMTGGQETQYF.